This T cell receptor beta chain originates from a study of blood T cell repertoires in COVID-19. For the study at large: T cells, B-cell-depleted T cells, or PBMCs provided the cDNA or gDNA that served as material.

Per the authors' pipeline: Nucleated cell counts were estimated from reference gene primer amplification. The assay was immunoSEQ multiplex PCR, and TCRdb's table has in-frame clones only and misses some. V and J calls and clone size are copied from that table; D and trimming were computed from the DNA. Among a few hundred thousand clones, just under 90% were seen once, and the ten largest hold roughly 1.9%. Germline V lookup: CDR1 SEHNR, CDR2 FQNEAQ (reference sequence). The length of the CDR3 is 13 residues. Trimming removed 1 base from V and 5 bases from J, with 8 bases in between. The chain employs TRBV7-9 and TRBJ1-2; D gene ambiguous. Material: peripheral blood. This sequence originates from a woman between 25 and 40 years old with COVID-19, enrolled during active disease. The DNA for the CDR3 is TGTGCCAGCAGCTTAGGACTTGGGTATGGCTACACCTTC. This translates into CASSLGLGYGYTF.